This T cell receptor (beta chain) is drawn from a study of T cell clonotyping in hematopoietic cell transplantation. Study results and caveats: Pathologically expanded recipient clonotypes increased progressively from day 30 to day 180 as diversity fell. CD4 and CD8 repertoire contributions could not be separated without sorting.

Sequencing used immunoSEQ multiplex PCR; TCRdb keeps in-frame clones, though not all of them. The repertoire includes approximately 9,000 clones, approximately 97% of them detected once, and 2.4% sits in the top ten. Turning to this clone: Its antigen is unidentified.

Blood collection times were about day -28 and days 30, 100, 180 posttransplant. The clonotype was recovered from a male patient aged 60 to 75 who had an allogeneic stem cell transplant from a related donor, so the T cells may come from the graft donor. Some clones in this sample may be carry-over from other donors' samples. The source was peripheral blood mononuclear cells, collected 100 days after allogeneic stem cell transplant.

CDR3 sequence: CASSLTDTQYF. The CDR3 coding sequence is TGTGCCAGCAGCTTAACAGATACGCAGTATTTT. The V and J genes are TRBV7-9 and TRBJ2-3; D not certain. Trimming removed 2 bases from V and 3 bases from J, with 0 bases in between. The CDR3 spans 11 residues. Germline assignment: CDR1 SEHNR and CDR2 FQNEAQ (reference sequence).